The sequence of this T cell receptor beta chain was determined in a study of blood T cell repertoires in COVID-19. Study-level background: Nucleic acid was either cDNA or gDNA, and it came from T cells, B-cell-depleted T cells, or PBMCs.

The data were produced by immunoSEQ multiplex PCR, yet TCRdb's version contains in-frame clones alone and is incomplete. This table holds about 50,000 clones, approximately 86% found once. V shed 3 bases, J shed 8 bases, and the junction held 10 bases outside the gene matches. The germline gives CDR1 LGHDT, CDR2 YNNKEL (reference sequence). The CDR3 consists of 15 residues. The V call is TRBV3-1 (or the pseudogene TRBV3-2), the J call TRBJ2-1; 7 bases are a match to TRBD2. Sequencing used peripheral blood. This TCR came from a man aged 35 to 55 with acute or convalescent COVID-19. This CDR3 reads CASSHASGGNYEQFF. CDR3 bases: TGTGCCAGCAGCCACGCTAGCGGTGGGAACTATGAGCAGTTCTTC.